This entry lists 32 T cell receptor beta chains sequenced from one sample in a study of blood T cell repertoires in COVID-19. The data were produced by immunoSEQ multiplex PCR, yet TCRdb's version contains in-frame clones alone and is incomplete. The table lists fewer than 200,000 clones, around 80% of them singletons. Sequenced input: PBMCs or T cells enriched from blood (not recorded which). The source of these receptors is a man aged 50-60 years who had recovered from COVID-19.

This chain uses TRBV18 with TRBJ2-6; TRBD1 might be the D (6 bases). V gave up 4 bases and J gave up 1 base, with 20 bases separating them. The CDR3 has 19 amino acids. Germline V gene sequence: CDR1 KGHSH, CDR2 LQKENI. This CDR3 is CASSLLSQGPKSGANVLTF. The CDR3 DNA sequence: TGTGCCAGCTCACTACTAAGCCAGGGGCCCAAATCTGGGGCCAACGTCCTGACTTTC.

The rearrangement uses TRBV7-8 and TRBJ1-2; D is unclear. Trimming cost V 7 bases and J 4 bases, with 16 bases left between them. The CDR3 is made up of 14 amino acids. Germline-derived CDR1 and CDR2 are SGHVS and FQNEAQ. The CDR3 is CASTPTAGFYGYTF. CDR3 coding DNA: TGTGCCAGCACCCCTACGGCGGGGTTCTATGGCTACACCTTC.

V and J are TRBV5-6 and TRBJ1-1; 10 bases agree with TRBD1. This CDR3 contains 14 residues. The ends lost 7 bases at V and 5 bases at J; junction bases unmatched: 8. Germline V gene sequence: CDR1 SGHDT, CDR2 YYEEEE. CDR3 protein: CASLRDRGTTEAFF. CDR3 DNA: TGTGCCAGCCTCAGGGACAGGGGAACGACTGAAGCTTTCTTT.

The V gene is TRBV5-4, the J gene TRBJ2-7, with 8 positions matching TRBD2. J gave up 6 bases and V 9 bases, and 11 bases lay outside the gene matches. CDR1 and CDR2 from the germline V gene are SGHNT and YYREEE (reference sequence). The CDR3 spans 13 residues. Here the CDR3 DNA reads TGTGCCACAAACCGGGAGGGGGTGGGCGAGCAGTACTTC. Translation: CATNREGVGEQYF. The full variable domain, its missing parts supplied by reference TRBV5-4 and TRBJ2-7, is ETGVTQSPTHLIKTRGQQVTLRCSSQSGHNTVSWYQQALGQGPQFIFQYYREEENGRGNFPPRFSGLQFPNYSSELNVNALELDDSALYLCATNREGVGEQYFGPGTRLTVT.

The V call is TRBV18, the J call TRBJ1-1, with TRBD1 matching 7 bases. Germline CDR1 reads KGHSH; CDR2 reads LQKENI. Trimming took 5 bases from V and 0 from J; bases not matched to a gene: 6. CDR3 size: 15 residues. Here the CDR3 reads CASSELGTVNTEAFF. Here the CDR3 DNA reads TGTGCCAGCTCAGAACTTGGGACAGTGAACACTGAAGCTTTCTTT. Filled out from reference TRBV18 and TRBJ1-1, the complete variable domain reads NAGVMQNPRHLVRRRGQEARLRCSPMKGHSHVYWYRQLPEEGLKFMVYLQKENIIDESGMPKERFSAEFPKEGPSILRIQQVVRGDSAAYFCASSELGTVNTEAFFGQGTRLTVV.

There are a few counts of this clone. This CDR3 is CASSQQTGGALRGSSYEQYF. The CDR3 coding sequence is TGTGCCAGCAGCCAGCAAACAGGGGGCGCGTTGCGGGGAAGCTCCTACGAGCAGTACTTC. This chain joins TRBV3-1 (or the pseudogene TRBV3-2) and TRBJ2-7; TRBD1 aligns across 9 bases. CDR3 length equals 20 residues. Unmatched junction bases numbered 18, after V lost 3 bases and J lost 0 bases. From germline, CDR1 is LGHDT and CDR2 YNNKEL (reference sequence).

In its sample, this clone was seen once. The chain combines TRBV10-2 with TRBJ2-2; maybe TRBD1 (6 bases). With 7 bases removed from V and 6 bases from J, the gap between germline ends came to 24 bases. The CDR3 extends over 17 amino acids. Germline V CDR1 and CDR2: WSHSY, SAAADI. The CDR3 sequence: CASTGQGFVQGPGELFF. CDR3 nucleotide sequence: TGCGCCAGCACAGGGCAGGGGTTCGTTCAGGGGCCCGGGGAGCTGTTTTTT.

This sequence joins TRBV11-2 and TRBJ1-3, with 7 bases that match TRBD1. Germline loops: CDR1 SGHAT, CDR2 FQNNGV. This CDR3 region has 15 residues. V was pared by 2 bases and J by 0 bases, with 1 base of the junction left unmatched. CDR3 DNA sequence: TGTGCCAGCAGCTTAAACAGGGGCTCTGGAAACACCATATATTTT. Translation: CASSLNRGSGNTIYF.

The J gene is TRBJ1-2, the V gene TRBV2; weak D call: TRBD1 (5 bases). From germline, CDR1 is SNHLY and CDR2 FYNNEI. V lost 1 base, J lost 3 bases, and 9 bases lay in between. CDR3 length equals 14 residues. The CDR3, as DNA: TGTGCCAGCAGTGAAGATGGGGCGTACTATGGCTACACCTTC. Translating it yields CASSEDGAYYGYTF. Complete variable domain (other parts from reference TRBV2 and TRBJ1-2): EPEVTQTPSHQVTQMGQEVILRCVPISNHLYFYWYRQILGQKVEFLVSFYNNEISEKSEIFDDQFSVERPDGSNFTLKIRSTKLEDSAMYFCASSEDGAYYGYTFGSGTRLTVV.

This clone was counted once. The CDR3 bases are TGTGCCAGTAGTACTCACAGGGGAGGCTACAATGAGCAGTTCTTC. Translated: CASSTHRGGYNEQFF. The J gene is TRBJ2-1, the V gene TRBV19, with a possible D match to TRBD1 (7 bases). Germline lookup yields CDR1 LNHDA and CDR2 SQIVND (reference sequence). The CDR3 contains 15 residues. V was clipped by 4 bases and J by 3 bases, with 13 bases between them.

This chain joins TRBV5-1 and TRBJ1-2; TRBD1 agrees at 8 bases. With 4 bases clipped from V and 4 bases from J, the junction kept 6 bases outside the gene matches. CDR1 is SGHRS and CDR2 is YFSETQ in the germline V gene. The length of the CDR3 is 14 residues. The CDR3 is CASSLTGEVYGYTF. The CDR3 nucleotides are TGCGCCAGCAGCCTGACAGGGGAGGTCTATGGCTACACCTTC.

V usage is TRBV18 and J usage is TRBJ1-4; D perhaps matches TRBD1 (5 bases). CDR1 and CDR2 (germline): KGHSH, LQKENI. V was pared by 3 bases and J by 4 bases, with 12 bases between. The CDR3 length is 15 residues. CDR3 coding DNA: TGTGCCAGCTCACCCTCGGGCGGACATAATGAAAAACTGTTTTTT. Encoded protein: CASSPSGGHNEKLFF.

This chain uses TRBV7-9 with TRBJ2-5; 9 nucleotides line up with TRBD1. The CDR3 spans 16 residues. V was pared by 5 bases and J by 4 bases, with 11 bases of the junction left unmatched. CDR1 is SEHNR and CDR2 is FQNEAQ in the germline V gene (reference sequence). The DNA of the CDR3 is TGTGCCAGCAGCAAAGAAGGGGACAGGGTACTAGAGACCCAGTACTTC. Amino acid sequence: CASSKEGDRVLETQYF.

This chain connects TRBV11-1 to TRBJ1-1; possible D gene TRBD1, 6 bases. The CDR3 length is 14 residues. The V gene lost 4 bases and the J gene lost 3 bases, with 12 bases spanning the gap. In germline, CDR1 is SGHAT, CDR2 FQDESV (reference sequence). The CDR3 DNA reads TGTGCCAGCAGCTCCTCAGGGGCCTACACTGAAGCTTTCTTT. Encoded protein: CASSSSGAYTEAFF. The full variable domain, completed using reference TRBV11-1 and TRBJ1-1, is EAEVAQSPRYKITEKSQAVAFWCDPISGHATLYWYRQILGQGPELLVQFQDESVVDDSQLPKDRFSAERLKGVDSTLKIQPAELGDSAMYLCASSSSGAYTEAFFGQGTRLTVV.

This chain joins TRBV5-1 and TRBJ2-3; 12 bases align to TRBD2. V shed 4 bases and J 6 bases; nucleotides not matched to a gene: 6. The germline gives CDR1 SGHRS, CDR2 YFSETQ. The CDR3 runs 15 residues. The CDR3 reads CASSTQTSGGDTQYF. The DNA for the CDR3 is TGCGCCAGCAGCACTCAAACTAGCGGGGGGGATACGCAGTATTTT. Based on the CDR3 plus reference TRBV5-1 and TRBJ2-3, the full variable domain is KAGVTQTPRYLIKTRGQQVTLSCSPISGHRSVSWYQQTPGQGLQFLFEYFSETQRNKGNFPGRFSGRQFSNSRSEMNVSTLELGDSALYLCASSTQTSGGDTQYFGPGTRLTVL.

The chain joins TRBV2 to TRBJ2-4, with D perhaps TRBD2 (6 bases). Germline V gene data show CDR1 as SNHLY and CDR2 as FYNNEI. This CDR3 region has 15 residues. V shed 1 base and J shed 1 base, with 8 bases lying between them. The CDR3 sequence: CASSEDRGAKNIQYF. The CDR3, as DNA: TGTGCCAGCAGTGAAGATCGGGGGGCCAAAAACATTCAGTACTTC.

The chain couples TRBV3-1 (or the pseudogene TRBV3-2) to TRBJ2-7, with TRBD2 matching 9 bases. V shed 3 bases and J 4 bases; nucleotides not matched to a gene: 7. Germline V lookup: CDR1 LGHDT, CDR2 YNNKEL (reference sequence). The CDR3 has 15 amino acids. The CDR3 coding sequence is TGTGCCAGCAGCCAGGGCGGGAGGGCGCCTTACGAGCAGTACTTC. Translation: CASSQGGRAPYEQYF.

V is TRBV6-5 and J is TRBJ2-7, with TRBD2 as a possible D gene (5 bases). The ends were cut back, 2 bases at V and 3 bases at J, with 8 bases in the middle. There are 13 residues in the CDR3. The germline V gene has CDR1 MNHEY and CDR2 SVGAGI. This CDR3 is CASSYAGNYEQYF. DNA of the CDR3: TGTGCCAGCAGTTACGCCGGGAACTACGAGCAGTACTTC.

Remarks on this clone: Other DNA sequences within the sample encode an identical CDR3. The chain links TRBV18 to TRBJ2-7, with a weak D call TRBD1 (5 bases). Germline V gives CDR1 KGHSH, CDR2 LQKENI. V dropped 3 bases and J dropped 1 base, with 7 bases sitting between them. The CDR3 runs 13 residues. The CDR3 spells CASSPAGSYEQYF. The CDR3 DNA sequence: TGTGCCAGCTCACCCGCAGGGTCCTACGAGCAGTACTTC. Complete variable domain (other parts from reference TRBV18 and TRBJ2-7): NAGVMQNPRHLVRRRGQEARLRCSPMKGHSHVYWYRQLPEEGLKFMVYLQKENIIDESGMPKERFSAEFPKEGPSILRIQQVVRGDSAAYFCASSPAGSYEQYFGPGTRLTVT.

V is TRBV6-5 and J is TRBJ1-4; 7 bases agree with TRBD1. CDR3 length: 15 amino acids. Germline V gene data show CDR1 as MNHEY and CDR2 as SVGAGI. V dropped 5 bases and J dropped 4; count of bases not matched to a gene: 7. The CDR3 bases are TGTGCCAGCAGTAACAGGGGTTACGGTAATGAAAAACTGTTTTTT. This gives the protein CASSNRGYGNEKLFF.

J is TRBJ1-2 and V is TRBV4-2, with 9 bases lining up with TRBD1. The CDR3 extends over 16 amino acids. Germline CDR1 reads LGHNA; CDR2 reads YNFKEQ. V lost 1 base to trimming and J lost 2 bases; unmatched junction nucleotides: 5. CDR3 residues: CASSQARQGGNYGYTF. The CDR3 DNA reads as TGTGCCAGCAGCCAAGCCCGACAGGGGGGAAACTATGGCTACACCTTC.

This chain links TRBV2 with TRBJ1-2, with unresolved D. CDR1 is SNHLY and CDR2 is FYNNEI in the germline V gene. The CDR3 runs to 14 residues. V dropped 3 bases and J dropped 3 bases, with 11 bases sitting between them. The CDR3 reads CASSDPGWHYGYTF. The CDR3, as DNA: TGTGCCAGCAGTGACCCTGGTTGGCACTATGGCTACACCTTC.

This chain joins TRBV6-2 or TRBV6-3 and TRBJ2-7, with a possible D match to TRBD1 (6 bases). The CDR3 is 13 residues long. Germline CDR1 and CDR2: MNHEY and SVGEGT. V dropped 5 bases and J dropped 3 bases, with 11 bases sitting between them. The CDR3, as DNA: TGTGCCAGCAGTCGACAGGCCATCTACGAGCAGTACTTC. Translation: CASSRQAIYEQYF.

The chain is built from TRBV10-1 and TRBJ2-7; 7 bases agree with TRBD1. The CDR3 is 15 amino acids. Germline loops: CDR1 WNHNN, CDR2 SYGVQD (reference sequence). V lost 6 bases to trimming and J lost 4 bases; unmatched junction nucleotides: 12. The DNA for the CDR3 is TGCGCCAGCAGCCTCCGGGACAGACCCTTTTACGAGCAGTACTTC. Its translation: CASSLRDRPFYEQYF.

V gene TRBV27 combines with J gene TRBJ1-6; D might be TRBD1 (6 bases). This CDR3 contains 16 residues. The V gene's germline CDR1 is MNHEY and CDR2 SMNVEV (reference sequence). V lost 7 bases, J lost 7 bases, and 20 bases lay in between. CDR3 residues: CASNPIRGGYNSPLHF. CDR3 coding DNA: TGTGCCAGCAACCCAATCCGAGGGGGTTACAATTCACCCCTCCACTTT.

The chain couples TRBV5-1 to TRBJ1-2; TRBD1 agrees at 8 bases. V was clipped by 7 bases and J by 2 bases; unmatched bases: 10. The CDR3 totals 15 residues. In germline, CDR1 is SGHRS, CDR2 YFSETQ. The CDR3 here is CASGTGDLSNYGYTF. The CDR3 DNA reads as TGCGCCAGCGGGACAGGAGACCTTTCAAACTATGGCTACACCTTC. The full variable domain, in which reference TRBV5-1 and TRBJ1-2 provide the parts outside the CDR3, is KAGVTQTPRYLIKTRGQQVTLSCSPISGHRSVSWYQQTPGQGLQFLFEYFSETQRNKGNFPGRFSGRQFSNSRSEMNVSTLELGDSALYLCASGTGDLSNYGYTFGSGTRLTVV.

The DNA of the CDR3 is TGTGCCAGCAGCTTAGAAGCGGGGAGGGACGAGCAGTACTTC. Protein product: CASSLEAGRDEQYF. The chain links TRBV7-6 to TRBJ2-7, with TRBD2 matching 7 bases. Germline CDR1 SGHVS, CDR2 FNYEAQ. The CDR3 is 14 amino acids. The trim removed 1 base at V and 5 bases at J, leaving 5 bases unmatched.

The chain links TRBV7-9 to TRBJ1-4; 9 bases align to TRBD1. J lost 6 bases, V lost 2 bases, and 1 base had no gene match. The CDR3 runs to 14 residues. Germline values: CDR1 SEHNR, CDR2 FQNEAQ (reference sequence). CDR3 nucleotide sequence: TGTGCCAGCAGCTTAACAGGGGGCCATGAAAAACTGTTTTTT. Protein sequence: CASSLTGGHEKLFF.

The chain employs TRBV5-4 and TRBJ2-1, with 7 bases identical to TRBD2. The length of the CDR3 is 13 residues. The V gene end was trimmed by 5 bases and the J gene end by 6 bases; junction bases not matched to a gene: 5. Germline lookup yields CDR1 SGHNT and CDR2 YYREEE (reference sequence). CDR3 loop: CASRQWGGNEQFF. Here the CDR3 DNA reads TGTGCCAGCAGGCAATGGGGGGGCAATGAGCAGTTCTTC.

This chain uses TRBV7-2 with TRBJ1-4; 8 bases are a match to TRBD1. The CDR3 runs to 15 residues. V lost 5 bases to trimming and J lost 7 bases; unmatched junction nucleotides: 9. The germline V gene encodes CDR1 SGHTA and CDR2 FQGNSA. CDR3 coding DNA: TGTGCCAGCAGCCTCCCCCAGGGGGCAGGTGAAAAACTGTTTTTT. The encoded protein is CASSLPQGAGEKLFF.

The rearrangement links TRBV2 to TRBJ2-3, with TRBD1 matching over 10 bases. CDR1 and CDR2 (germline): SNHLY, FYNNEI. The length of the CDR3 is 15 residues. V was pared by 6 bases and J by 3 bases, with 6 bases of the junction left unmatched. This chain's CDR3 is CASRRTGGETDTQYF. The CDR3 DNA follows: TGTGCCAGCAGGAGGACAGGGGGGGAGACAGATACGCAGTATTTT.

The rearrangement joins TRBV3-1 (or the pseudogene TRBV3-2) to TRBJ1-3; perhaps TRBD1 as D (5 bases). This CDR3 region has 16 residues. Germline loops: CDR1 LGHDT, CDR2 YNNKEL (reference sequence). V gave up 1 base and J gave up 4 bases, with 14 bases separating them. The CDR3 loop is CASSQAQGAGGNTIYF. The CDR3 DNA reads as TGTGCCAGCAGCCAAGCGCAGGGCGCGGGGGGAAACACCATATATTTT.